This T cell receptor (beta chain) was sequenced in a study of shared T cell receptors in the human thymus. Germline CDR1 reads SGHAT; CDR2 reads FQNNGV. V was clipped by 0 bases and J by 5 bases, with 5 bases between them. The CDR3 loop spans 13 amino acids. The repertoire was sequenced with immunoSEQ multiplex PCR; TCRdb's copy has only in-frame clones and lacks some. The sample holds roughly 560,000 clones; about four fifths are singletons and the top ten take more than 0.01%. These data also featured in a second study, about human thymus T cells. That study reports: Resected material from corrective heart surgery provided the thymus tissue analysed. Blood and thymic repertoires both appeared biased in V and J gene usage. Thymic repertoires overlap heavily among unrelated individuals, related research has reported.

The source is a boy in the first two years of life with a congenital heart defect. The chain is built from TRBV11-2 and TRBJ1-5, with D uncertain. The specimen was thymocytes. CDR3 DNA: TGTGCCAGCAGCTTAGACGTTTATCAGCCCCAGCATTTT. Its protein product is CASSLDVYQPQHF.